This T cell receptor beta chain was found in a study of spatial heterogeneity in lung cancer. Study findings and constraints: TCRs found ubiquitously expanded in tumor appeared in blood more at resection than at follow-up.

The ends were cut back, 0 bases at V and 7 bases at J, with 9 bases in the middle. The CDR3 has 13 residues. The germline V gene encodes CDR1 SQVTM and CDR2 ANQGSEA. By share of the sample, this clonotype is large. No antigen is known for it. TCRdb ran MiXCR on the 5' RACE reads and lists one entry per CDR3 protein. The sample records some 64,000 distinct CDR3 sequences, about 8% being singletons. Indicated time point: sample taken at primary tumor resection. TCRs were sequenced from unsorted whole RNA of tumor, nontumor lung or PBMC. The rearrangement uses TRBV29-1 and TRBJ2-2; the D is unclear. Source: PBMCs, taken at surgery. This receptor was taken from a female donor with early-stage non-small cell lung cancer. Here the CDR3 reads CSVEERINGELFF. CDR3 coding DNA: TGCAGCGTTGAAGAGCGAATCAACGGGGAGCTGTTTTTT.